A single sample gave rise to the 22 T cell receptor beta chains below, sequenced in a study of OX40 agonist ivuxolimab in advanced cancers. Assay used: immunoSEQ multiplex PCR; TCRdb lists only in-frame clones, some missing. The profile covers tens of thousands of clones, with roughly 80% appearing a single time and around 14% taken by the ten largest. The sequencing used CD4+ or CD8+ T cells sorted from blood, collected in a trial of the OX40 agonist ivuxolimab. These receptors came from an adult with an advanced solid tumor such as melanoma, head and neck, liver or kidney cancer.

V gene TRBV9 combines with J gene TRBJ2-7; maybe TRBD2 (5 bases). Germline values: CDR1 SGDLS, CDR2 YYNGEE. The CDR3 has 12 amino acids. V lost 3 bases and J 3 bases, leaving 7 bases between the germline ends. CDR3 residues: CASSGSGYEQYF. The CDR3 DNA reads TGTGCCAGCAGCGGAAGCGGCTACGAGCAGTACTTC.

This sequence joins TRBV4-1 and TRBJ2-7; TRBD1 aligns across 10 bases. Germline V lookup: CDR1 MGHRA, CDR2 YSYEKL. The junction had 4 bases not matched to a gene; V was cut back by 3 bases and J by 2 bases. The CDR3 length is 15 residues. The CDR3 coding sequence is TGCGCCAGCAGCCATGCCGGGACAGGGGCCTACGAGCAGTACTTC. Protein product: CASSHAGTGAYEQYF.

The rearrangement links TRBV6-5 to TRBJ2-7; 8 bases align to TRBD1. Germline loops: CDR1 MNHEY, CDR2 SVGAGI. The CDR3 sequence is 14 residues long. V shed 4 bases, J shed 1 base, and the junction held 3 bases outside the gene matches. The DNA of the CDR3 is TGTGCCAGCAGTTCGACAGGGGAATCCTACGAGCAGTACTTC. Translation: CASSSTGESYEQYF.

The V gene is TRBV6-5, the J gene TRBJ2-1; possibly TRBD2 for D (5 bases). Germline CDR1 is MNHEY and CDR2 is SVGAGI. V was cut by 2 bases and J by 2 bases, with 7 bases left in between. The CDR3 is made up of 14 amino acids. This CDR3 is CASSYRDPYNEQFF. CDR3 in DNA: TGTGCCAGCAGTTACCGGGATCCCTACAATGAGCAGTTCTTC.

CDR3 bases: TGTGCCAGTAGCTCCCTCCAGGGGGCAGGGACTGAAGCTTTCTTT. Its protein product is CASSSLQGAGTEAFF. The genes are TRBV19 and TRBJ1-1, with TRBD1 matching over 8 bases. With 6 bases clipped from V and 5 bases from J, the junction kept 11 bases outside the gene matches. The CDR3 sequence is 15 residues long. Germline CDR1 and CDR2: LNHDA and SQIVND (reference sequence).

About this clone: At one end, the junction sequence differs from germline, possibly due to a read error. This chain links TRBV9 with TRBJ2-3; D is possibly TRBD1 or TRBD2 (6 bases each). Germline CDR1 and CDR2: SGDLS and YYNGEE. The length of the CDR3 is 16 residues. CDR3 region: CVSSVEGGRRADTQYF. The CDR3 DNA sequence: TGTGTCAGCAGCGTAGAAGGGGGGCGTAGGGCAGATACGCAGTATTTT. The variable domain in full, with the rest retrieved from reference TRBV9 and TRBJ2-3, is DSGVTQTPKHLITATGQRVTLRCSPRSGDLSVYWYQQSLDQGLQFLIQYYNGEERAKGNILERFSAQQFPDLHSELNLSSLELGDSALYFCVSSVEGGRRADTQYFGPGTRLTVL.

This chain connects TRBV5-1 to TRBJ2-1; D might be TRBD1 or TRBD2, each matching 6 bases. CDR1 SGHRS and CDR2 YFSETQ come from the germline V gene. V was cut by 4 bases and J by 10 bases, with 9 bases left in between. This CDR3 has 11 amino acids. CDR3 coding DNA: TGCGCCAGCAGCGGGGGGCGCGAGCAGTTCTTC. Amino acids: CASSGGREQFF.

The V call is TRBV19, the J call TRBJ2-1; the match to TRBD1 covers 9 bases. The V gene end was trimmed by 3 bases and the J gene end by 5 bases; junction bases not matched to a gene: 11. Germline V gene data show CDR1 as LNHDA and CDR2 as SQIVND (reference sequence). The CDR3 is 17 amino acids. The CDR3 here is CASSIVPDRGSDNEQFF. The CDR3 DNA sequence: TGTGCCAGTAGTATCGTCCCCGACAGGGGGTCTGACAATGAGCAGTTCTTC.

CDR3 sequence: CASSHEKLFF. The CDR3, as DNA: TGTGCCAGCAGCCATGAAAAACTGTTTTTT. The rearrangement links TRBV7-9 to TRBJ1-4, with no clear D. The germline V gene encodes CDR1 SEHNR and CDR2 FQNEAQ (reference sequence). V was pared by 5 bases and J by 6 bases, with 1 base between. This CDR3 is built from 10 residues.

This clone has only a few counts. CDR3 sequence (DNA): TGTGCCAGCAGTTTAGAAGGCCGGCGGGGTCAGCCCCAGCATTTT. Protein product: CASSLEGRRGQPQHF. The chain links TRBV27 to TRBJ1-5, with D uncertain. Looked up from germline, CDR1 is MNHEY and CDR2 is SMNVEV (reference sequence). This CDR3 contains 15 residues. Trimming took off 2 bases at V and 6 bases at J, with 14 bases between the two ends.

The chain has TRBV6-1 and TRBJ2-7, with a tentative D call TRBD1 (6 bases). Deletions cut 3 bases from V and 1 base from J, with 10 bases between. The CDR3 length is 14 residues. The germline gives CDR1 MNHNS, CDR2 SASEGT. CDR3 amino acids: CASSDGDRSYEQYF. The CDR3 nucleotides read TGTGCCAGCAGTGACGGTGACAGGTCCTACGAGCAGTACTTC.

V usage is TRBV7-9 and J usage is TRBJ2-7; D is perhaps TRBD1 (6 bases). Trimming cost V 5 bases and J 2 bases, with 10 bases left between them. CDR1 is SEHNR and CDR2 is FQNEAQ in the germline V gene (reference sequence). This CDR3 comprises 13 residues. This chain's CDR3 is CASSPGQTYEQYF. The CDR3 DNA is TGTGCCAGCAGCCCCGGACAGACCTACGAGCAGTACTTC.

V is TRBV9 and J is TRBJ2-6; no firm D call. Deletions cut 0 bases from V and 0 bases from J, with 7 bases between. There are 16 residues in the CDR3. CDR1 is SGDLS and CDR2 is YYNGEE in the germline V gene. The CDR3 DNA reads as TGTGCCAGCAGCGTAGACATGATCTCTGGGGCCAACGTCCTGACTTTC. This gives the protein CASSVDMISGANVLTF.

There are a few counts of this clone. This chain uses TRBV7-2 with TRBJ2-1; 8 bases map to TRBD1. With 2 bases clipped from V and 4 bases from J, the junction kept 7 bases outside the gene matches. This CDR3 has 16 residues. The germline V gene encodes CDR1 SGHTA and CDR2 FQGNSA. This chain's CDR3 is CASSLLADRAYNEQFF. In DNA form, the CDR3 reads TGTGCCAGCAGCTTATTGGCGGACAGGGCGTACAATGAGCAGTTCTTC.

This chain joins TRBV5-1 and TRBJ2-7, with D perhaps matching TRBD1 (7 bases). The ends were cut back, 4 bases at V and 5 bases at J, with 19 bases in the middle. Per the germline V gene, CDR1 is SGHRS and CDR2 is YFSETQ. This CDR3 is 15 amino acids long. The CDR3 coding sequence is TGCGCCAGCAGCCTACCAGGGGGGTCGAAAAACGAGCAGTACTTC. This codes for CASSLPGGSKNEQYF.

This clone has a handful of counts. This chain links TRBV7-9 with TRBJ1-5; D is unclear. CDR3 length equals 13 residues. Between the trimmed V and J ends, which lost 4 bases and 8 bases, there was a span of 12 bases. CDR1 SEHNR and CDR2 FQNEAQ come from the germline V gene (reference sequence). CDR3 coding DNA: TGTGCCAGCAGCTCCCCCCTTGGGGAGCCCCAGCATTTT. It is translated as CASSSPLGEPQHF. The full variable domain, rest sourced from reference TRBV7-9 and TRBJ1-5, is DTGVSQNPRHKITKRGQNVTFRCDPISEHNRLYWYRQTLGQGPEFLTYFQNEAQLEKSRLLSDRFSAERPKGSFSTLEIQRTEQGDSAMYLCASSSPLGEPQHFGDGTRLSIL.

The table lists this clone with a few counts. This chain uses TRBV6-6 with TRBJ1-2; 8 bases agree with TRBD1. CDR3 length equals 13 residues. Germline lookup yields CDR1 MNHNY and CDR2 SVGAGI (reference sequence). V gave up 5 bases and J gave up 6 bases; unmatched junction bases: 5. CDR3 nucleotide sequence: TGTGCCAGCAGTCCGTCGACAGGGGATGGCTACACCTTC. Amino acids: CASSPSTGDGYTF.

The CDR3 sequence: CASSQGVEGAPLHF. The DNA of the CDR3 is TGTGCCAGCAGCCAAGGGGTCGAGGGCGCACCCCTCCACTTT. This sequence joins TRBV14 and TRBJ1-6; no clear D. The CDR3 sequence is 14 residues long. Germline-derived CDR1 and CDR2 are SGHDN and FVKESK. The germline V and J ends were trimmed by 1 base and 11 bases, with 12 bases remaining between them.

The rearrangement joins TRBV7-8 to TRBJ1-5; D gene uncertain. V dropped 4 bases and J dropped 6 bases, with 16 bases sitting between them. Germline V gives CDR1 SGHVS, CDR2 FQNEAQ. This CDR3 has 15 residues. This CDR3 reads CASSSLSGLPQPQHF. Here the CDR3 DNA reads TGTGCCAGCAGCTCATTGTCAGGTCTACCTCAGCCCCAGCATTTT. Supplemented by reference TRBV7-8 and TRBJ1-5, the full variable domain reads GAGVSQSPRYKVAKRGQDVALRCDPISGHVSLFWYQQALGQGPEFLTYFQNEAQLDKSGLPSDRFFAERPEGSVSTLKIQRTQQEDSAVYLCASSSLSGLPQPQHFGDGTRLSIL.

V gene TRBV6-6 combines with J gene TRBJ2-7, with D possibly TRBD1 on 5 matching bases. Germline V lookup: CDR1 MNHNY, CDR2 SVGAGI (reference sequence). This CDR3 spans 13 amino acids. Trimming pared 0 bases from V and 3 bases from J, leaving 6 bases between. The CDR3 here is CASSYSGDYEQYF. The CDR3 nucleotides are TGTGCCAGCAGTTACTCAGGGGACTACGAGCAGTACTTC.

There are a few counts of this clone. The rearrangement links TRBV29-1 to TRBJ1-1, with 7 bases identical to TRBD1. CDR1 SQVTM and CDR2 ANQGSEA come from the germline V gene. V was pared by 5 bases and J by 1 base, with 4 bases of the junction left unmatched. The CDR3 extends over 13 amino acids. The DNA of the CDR3 is TGCAGCGTTCCCGGGACAGCGAACACTGAAGCTTTCTTT. Translating it yields CSVPGTANTEAFF.

The V gene is TRBV7-9, the J gene TRBJ2-3; D is unresolved. Germline lookup yields CDR1 SEHNR and CDR2 FQNEAQ (reference sequence). This CDR3 is built from 16 residues. V dropped 1 base and J dropped 0 bases, with 11 bases sitting between them. The CDR3 DNA sequence: TGTGCCAGCAGCTTAGGGGATAATCATAGCACAGATACGCAGTATTTT. It is translated as CASSLGDNHSTDTQYF.